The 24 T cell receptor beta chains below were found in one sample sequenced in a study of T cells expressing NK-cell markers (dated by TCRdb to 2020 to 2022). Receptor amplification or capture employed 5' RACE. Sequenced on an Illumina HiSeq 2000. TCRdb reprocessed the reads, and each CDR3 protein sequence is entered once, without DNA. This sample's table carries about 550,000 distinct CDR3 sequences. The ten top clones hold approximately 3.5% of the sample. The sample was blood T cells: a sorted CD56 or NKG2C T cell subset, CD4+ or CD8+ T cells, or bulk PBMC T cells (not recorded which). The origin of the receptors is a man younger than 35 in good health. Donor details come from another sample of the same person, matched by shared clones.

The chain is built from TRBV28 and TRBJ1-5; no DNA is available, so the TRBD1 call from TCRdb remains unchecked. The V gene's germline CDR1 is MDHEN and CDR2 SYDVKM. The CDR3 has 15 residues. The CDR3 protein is CASGDRGPGNQPQHF. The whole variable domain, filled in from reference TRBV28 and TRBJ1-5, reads DVKVTQSSRYLVKRTGEKVFLECVQDMDHENMFWYRQDPGLGLRLIYFSYDVKMKEKGDIPEGYSVSREKKERFSLILESASTNQTSMYLCASGDRGPGNQPQHFGDGTRLSIL.

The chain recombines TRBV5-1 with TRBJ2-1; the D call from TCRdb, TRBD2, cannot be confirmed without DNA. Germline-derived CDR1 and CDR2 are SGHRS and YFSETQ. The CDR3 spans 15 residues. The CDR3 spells CASSPGWGLYNEQFF.

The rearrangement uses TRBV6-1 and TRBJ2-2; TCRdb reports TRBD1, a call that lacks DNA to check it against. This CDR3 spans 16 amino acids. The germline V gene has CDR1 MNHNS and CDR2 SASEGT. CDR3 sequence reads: CASSELSLIGDRELFF.

CDR3 loop: CASSTQDKQTSYEQYF. This chain connects TRBV19 to TRBJ2-7; TCRdb outputs TRBD2, but without DNA this stays unchecked. Germline CDR1 reads LNHDA; CDR2 reads SQIVND (reference sequence). The CDR3 has 16 amino acids.

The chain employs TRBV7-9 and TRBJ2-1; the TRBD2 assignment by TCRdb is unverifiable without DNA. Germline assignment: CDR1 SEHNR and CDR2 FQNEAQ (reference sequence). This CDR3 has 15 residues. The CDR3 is CASSPMGTSGRPQFF.

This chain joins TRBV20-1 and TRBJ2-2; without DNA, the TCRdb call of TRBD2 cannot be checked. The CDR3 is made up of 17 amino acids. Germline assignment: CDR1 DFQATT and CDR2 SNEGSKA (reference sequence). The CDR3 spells CSASLAGGPGNTGELFF.

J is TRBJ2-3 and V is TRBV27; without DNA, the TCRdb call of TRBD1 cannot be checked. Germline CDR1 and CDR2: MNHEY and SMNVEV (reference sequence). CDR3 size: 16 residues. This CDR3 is CASGQGTQVSTDTQYF.

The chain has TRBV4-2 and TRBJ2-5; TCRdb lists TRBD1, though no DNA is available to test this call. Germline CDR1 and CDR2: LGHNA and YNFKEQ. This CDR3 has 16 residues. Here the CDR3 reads CASSQEGDRGWETQYF.

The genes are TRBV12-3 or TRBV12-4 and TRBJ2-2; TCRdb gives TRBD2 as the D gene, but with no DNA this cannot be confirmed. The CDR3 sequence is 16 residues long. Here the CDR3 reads CASSWRTSGRTGELFF.

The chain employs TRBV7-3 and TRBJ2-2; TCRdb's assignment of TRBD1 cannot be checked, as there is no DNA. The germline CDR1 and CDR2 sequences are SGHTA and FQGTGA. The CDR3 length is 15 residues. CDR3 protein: CASSPRGADTGELFF.

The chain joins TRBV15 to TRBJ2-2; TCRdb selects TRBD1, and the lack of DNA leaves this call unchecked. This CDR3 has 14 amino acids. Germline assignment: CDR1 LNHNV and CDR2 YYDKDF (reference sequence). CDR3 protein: CATGAGTNTGELFF.

The CDR3 loop reads CASSFRDSGNEQFF. The chain combines TRBV7-2 with TRBJ2-1; TCRdb's D call of TRBD2 is untestable without DNA. From germline, CDR1 is SGHTA and CDR2 FQGNSA. The CDR3 runs 14 residues.

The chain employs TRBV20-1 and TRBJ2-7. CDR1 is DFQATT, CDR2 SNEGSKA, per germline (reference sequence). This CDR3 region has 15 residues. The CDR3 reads CSARDGPVSPYEQYF.

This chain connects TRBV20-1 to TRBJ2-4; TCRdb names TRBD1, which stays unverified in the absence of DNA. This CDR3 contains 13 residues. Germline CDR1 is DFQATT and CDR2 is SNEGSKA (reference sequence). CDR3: CSASATGRNIQYF.

CDR3 protein: CASSSGGKGGGNEQFF. The J gene is TRBJ2-1, the V gene TRBV5-1; TCRdb returns TRBD2, unconfirmable since there is no DNA. CDR3 length: 16 residues. The V gene's germline CDR1 is SGHRS and CDR2 YFSETQ.

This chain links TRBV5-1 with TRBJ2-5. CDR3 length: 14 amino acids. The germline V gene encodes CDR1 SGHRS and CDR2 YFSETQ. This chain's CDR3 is CASSFTQSQETQYF.

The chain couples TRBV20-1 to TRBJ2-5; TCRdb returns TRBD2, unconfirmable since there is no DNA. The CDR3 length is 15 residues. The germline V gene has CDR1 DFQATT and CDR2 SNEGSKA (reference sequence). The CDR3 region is CSASLASGLVETQYF.

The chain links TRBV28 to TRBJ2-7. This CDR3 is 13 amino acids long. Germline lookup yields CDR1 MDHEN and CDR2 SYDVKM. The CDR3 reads CASSLVGGPRQYF.

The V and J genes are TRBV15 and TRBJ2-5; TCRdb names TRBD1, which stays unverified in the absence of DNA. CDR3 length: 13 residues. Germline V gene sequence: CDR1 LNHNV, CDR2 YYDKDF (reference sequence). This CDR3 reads CATQGATGETQYF.

CDR3 protein: CASSVGALQREDTQYF. The chain is built from TRBV9 and TRBJ2-3; TCRdb gives TRBD2 as the D gene, but with no DNA this cannot be confirmed. The germline V gene has CDR1 SGDLS and CDR2 YYNGEE. The CDR3 runs 16 residues.

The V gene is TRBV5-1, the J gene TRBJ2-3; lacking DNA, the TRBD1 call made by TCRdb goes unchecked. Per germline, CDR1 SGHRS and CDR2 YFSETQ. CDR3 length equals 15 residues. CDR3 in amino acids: CASSPGTQSTDTQYF.

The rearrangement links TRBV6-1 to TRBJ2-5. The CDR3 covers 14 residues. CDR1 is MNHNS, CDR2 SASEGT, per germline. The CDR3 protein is CASRPHGPTETQYF.

CDR3 protein: CASSYFGGRDNEQFF. V gene TRBV6-5 combines with J gene TRBJ2-1; TCRdb designates TRBD2, a call that cannot be tested without DNA. The CDR3 sequence is 15 residues long. Germline CDR1 and CDR2: MNHEY and SVGAGI.

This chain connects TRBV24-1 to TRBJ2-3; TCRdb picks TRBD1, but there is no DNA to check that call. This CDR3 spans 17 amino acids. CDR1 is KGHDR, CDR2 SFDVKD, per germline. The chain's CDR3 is CATSDGRTGDSTDTQYF.